Listed below are T cell receptor beta chains from one sample, sequenced in a study of blood T cell repertoires in COVID-19. The table came from immunoSEQ multiplex PCR; TCRdb's copy has only in-frame clones and leaves some out. The top ten hold less than 2% of the sample, which has some 330,000 clones, over 85% seen once. Sequences were obtained from peripheral blood. These receptors all come from a woman between 25 and 40 years old with COVID-19, enrolled during active disease. Both conserved end residues are part of each CDR3. Fields, in order: CDR3 length, J gene, V gene, clone size, CDR3 protein. Clone size is stated in some rows and not others, as once, few, many or a class when expanded.

CDR3 length: 15
J gene: TRBJ2-2
V gene: TRBV3-1/TRBV3-2
clone size: NA
CDR3 protein: CASSPGTSNTGELFF

CDR3 length: 16
J gene: TRBJ1-5
V gene: TRBV4-1
clone size: NA
CDR3 protein: CASSQAWGGTNQPQHF

CDR3 length: 14
J gene: TRBJ1-3
V gene: TRBV19
clone size: NA
CDR3 protein: CASSIGASGNTIYF

CDR3 length: 13
J gene: TRBJ2-5
V gene: TRBV2
clone size: NA
CDR3 protein: CASRPTVLETQYF

CDR3 length: 16
J gene: TRBJ1-5
V gene: TRBV19
clone size: once
CDR3 protein: CASSPQLGGSYQPQHF

CDR3 length: 13
J gene: TRBJ1-6
V gene: TRBV28
clone size: NA
CDR3 protein: CASSPPQESPLHF

CDR3 length: 13
J gene: TRBJ1-2
V gene: TRBV30
clone size: few
CDR3 protein: CAWSGGSHYGYTF

CDR3 length: 13
J gene: TRBJ1-3
V gene: TRBV13
clone size: NA
CDR3 protein: CASSTSQGNTIYF

CDR3 length: 15
J gene: TRBJ2-3
V gene: TRBV5-4
clone size: once
CDR3 protein: CASSSPGGSTDTQYF

CDR3 length: 13
J gene: TRBJ1-2
V gene: TRBV2
clone size: once
CDR3 protein: CASRKNRDQGYTF

CDR3 length: 15
J gene: TRBJ1-1
V gene: TRBV10-1
clone size: NA
CDR3 protein: CASSADRVMNTEAFF

CDR3 length: 15
J gene: TRBJ2-5
V gene: TRBV7-8
clone size: NA
CDR3 protein: CASTQLAGAGETQYF

CDR3 length: 16
J gene: TRBJ1-6
V gene: TRBV2
clone size: NA
CDR3 protein: CASSAASRAENSPLHF

CDR3 length: 12
J gene: TRBJ1-1
V gene: TRBV2
clone size: NA
CDR3 protein: CASRGQGGEAFF

CDR3 length: 12
J gene: TRBJ1-3
V gene: TRBV7-9
clone size: few
CDR3 protein: CASAASGNTIYF

CDR3 length: 17
J gene: TRBJ2-5
V gene: TRBV5-8
clone size: NA
CDR3 protein: CASSLAWGFSPRGIQYF

CDR3 length: 13
J gene: TRBJ2-3
V gene: TRBV5-1
clone size: NA
CDR3 protein: CASRGQDEDTQYF

CDR3 length: 13
J gene: TRBJ1-5
V gene: TRBV6-5
clone size: NA
CDR3 protein: CASSRTGRQPQHF

CDR3 length: 14
J gene: TRBJ2-7
V gene: TRBV11-1
clone size: NA
CDR3 protein: CASSLSPVSYEQYF

CDR3 length: 14
J gene: TRBJ1-4
V gene: TRBV19
clone size: once
CDR3 protein: CASSPDRVGEKLFF

CDR3 length: 17
J gene: TRBJ2-2
V gene: TRBV5-5
clone size: NA
CDR3 protein: CASSPMSGGAVTGELFF

CDR3 length: 18
J gene: TRBJ1-5
V gene: TRBV21-1
clone size: NA
CDR3 protein: CASSRSWTLRGLCQPQHF

CDR3 length: 15
J gene: TRBJ1-2
V gene: TRBV5-4
clone size: once
CDR3 protein: CASSSGHVNNYGYTF

CDR3 length: 13
J gene: TRBJ2-3
V gene: TRBV14
clone size: NA
CDR3 protein: CASSQFNTDTQYF

CDR3 length: 16
J gene: TRBJ1-4
V gene: TRBV5-1
clone size: NA
CDR3 protein: CASSLADGGVNEKLFF